Here is one TCR beta chain with its context. Trimming stripped 0 bases from V and 4 bases from J, with 15 bases between. The germline CDR1 and CDR2 sequences are LGHNA and YNFKEQ. The CDR3 sequence is 16 residues long. The sample comes from a study of cytomegalovirus exposure and HLA in healthy donors. Both 60 Vbeta primers and 13 Jbeta primers went into the PCR. Assay: immunoSEQ multiplex PCR; the TCRdb copy retains only in-frame clones and omits some. The profile shows about 200,000 clones, about 80% of them singletons. The chain employs TRBV4-2 and TRBJ1-1; maybe TRBD1 (5 bases). The sequencing input was PBMCs. The TCR sequence derives from a man younger than 35 in good health and CMV-seronegative. The CDR3 region is CASSQEAVIRATEAFF. The CDR3 nucleotides read TGTGCCAGCAGCCAAGAGGCGGTTATCAGGGCCACTGAAGCTTTCTTT.